Each of the 5 T cell receptor beta chains below was sequenced from the same sample in a study of PD-1 blockade in classical Hodgkin lymphoma. The table came from immunoSEQ multiplex PCR; TCRdb's copy has only in-frame clones and leaves some out. The repertoire holds some 38,000 clones, with 76% as singletons. Every patient experienced relapse after autologous stem cell transplantation, and brentuximab vedotin exposure varied. The material sequenced was peripheral blood mononuclear cells (PBMCs), taken at baseline. The receptors come from a human donor with classical Hodgkin lymphoma.

This clone came up a few times. CDR3: CASSLARDSYSNQPQHF. Here the CDR3 DNA reads TGTGCCAGCAGCTTAGCGCGGGACTCCTATAGCAATCAGCCCCAGCATTTT. This rearrangement joins TRBV7-8 to TRBJ1-5; D is perhaps TRBD1 (5 bases). Trimming pared 0 bases from V and 0 bases from J, leaving 12 bases between. Germline V lookup: CDR1 SGHVS, CDR2 FQNEAQ. The CDR3 spans 17 residues.

This clone was detected once. CDR3 sequence reads: CAWSVVQGKTQYF. The CDR3 bases are TGTGCCTGGAGTGTAGTGCAGGGTAAGACCCAGTACTTC. The V and J genes are TRBV30 and TRBJ2-5; perhaps TRBD1 as D (5 bases). V lost 0 bases and J lost 6, with 11 bases in between. The CDR3 is 13 residues long. In germline, CDR1 is GTSNPN, CDR2 SVGIG (reference sequence).

The chain employs TRBV19 and TRBJ1-2; 8 bases match TRBD1. This CDR3 comprises 18 residues. Trimming took 3 bases from V and 4 from J; bases not matched to a gene: 16. The germline V gene encodes CDR1 LNHDA and CDR2 SQIVND (reference sequence). This chain's CDR3 is CASSIEASGGPTTYGYTF. The DNA for the CDR3 is TGTGCCAGTAGTATTGAGGCATCAGGGGGCCCTACTACCTATGGCTACACCTTC.

This clone turned up a few times. The chain uses TRBV2 and TRBJ1-5; D might be TRBD1 (5 bases). Looked up from germline, CDR1 is SNHLY and CDR2 is FYNNEI. The CDR3 runs to 15 residues. V gave up 4 bases and J gave up 0 bases, with 10 bases separating them. CDR3 in amino acids: CASSGDGYSNQPQHF. The CDR3 DNA reads TGTGCCAGCAGTGGGGACGGATATAGCAATCAGCCCCAGCATTTT.

This clone was seen at least ten times. V and J are TRBV27 and TRBJ2-3, with D hard to call. This CDR3 spans 15 amino acids. The germline CDR1 and CDR2 sequences are MNHEY and SMNVEV (reference sequence). The V end was cut by 6 bases, the J end by 0 bases, with 13 bases between. The CDR3, as DNA: TGTGCCAGCAGCCGGACCTTGCTTAGCACAGATACGCAGTATTTT. Translating gives CASSRTLLSTDTQYF.